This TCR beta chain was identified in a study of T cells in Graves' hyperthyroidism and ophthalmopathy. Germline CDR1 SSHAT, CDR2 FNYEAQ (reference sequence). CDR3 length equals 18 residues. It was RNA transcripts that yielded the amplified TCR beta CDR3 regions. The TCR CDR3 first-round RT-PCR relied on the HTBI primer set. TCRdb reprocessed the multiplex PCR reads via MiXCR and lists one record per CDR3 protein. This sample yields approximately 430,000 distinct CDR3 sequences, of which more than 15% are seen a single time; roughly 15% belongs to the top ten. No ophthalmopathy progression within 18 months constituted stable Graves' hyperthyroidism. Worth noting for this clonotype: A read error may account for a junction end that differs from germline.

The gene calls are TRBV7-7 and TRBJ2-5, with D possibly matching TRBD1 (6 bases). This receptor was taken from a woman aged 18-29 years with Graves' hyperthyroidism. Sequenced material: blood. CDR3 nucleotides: TGTGCTAGCAGCCCTTTTTACAGGGAAAACTTCTACCAAGAGACCCAGTACTTC. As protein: CASSPFYRENFYQETQYF.